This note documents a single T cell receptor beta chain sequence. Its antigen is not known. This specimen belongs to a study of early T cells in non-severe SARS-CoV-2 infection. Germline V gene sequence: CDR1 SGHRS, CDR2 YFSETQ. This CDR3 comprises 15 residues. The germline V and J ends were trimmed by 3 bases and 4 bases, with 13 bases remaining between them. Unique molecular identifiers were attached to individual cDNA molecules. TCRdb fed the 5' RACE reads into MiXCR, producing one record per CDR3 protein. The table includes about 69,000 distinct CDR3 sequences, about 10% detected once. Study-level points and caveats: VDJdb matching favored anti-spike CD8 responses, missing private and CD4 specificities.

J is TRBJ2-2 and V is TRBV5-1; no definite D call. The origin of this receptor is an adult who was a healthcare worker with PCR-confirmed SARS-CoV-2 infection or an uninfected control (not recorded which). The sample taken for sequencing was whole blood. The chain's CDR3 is CASSWAGPTTGELFF. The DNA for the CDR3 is TGCGCCAGCAGCTGGGCCGGGCCCACCACCGGGGAGCTGTTTTTT.